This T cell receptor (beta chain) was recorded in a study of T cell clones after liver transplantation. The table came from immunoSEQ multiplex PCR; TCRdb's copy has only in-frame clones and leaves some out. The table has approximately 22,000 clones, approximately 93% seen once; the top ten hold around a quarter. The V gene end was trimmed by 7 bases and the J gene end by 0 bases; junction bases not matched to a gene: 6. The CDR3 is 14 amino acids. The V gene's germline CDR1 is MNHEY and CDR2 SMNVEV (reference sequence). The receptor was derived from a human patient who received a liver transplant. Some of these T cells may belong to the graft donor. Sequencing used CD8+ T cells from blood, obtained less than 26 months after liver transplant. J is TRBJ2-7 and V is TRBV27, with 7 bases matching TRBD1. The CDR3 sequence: CASTETGSSYEQYF. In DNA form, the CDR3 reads TGTGCCAGCACCGAGACAGGGAGCTCCTACGAGCAGTACTTC.